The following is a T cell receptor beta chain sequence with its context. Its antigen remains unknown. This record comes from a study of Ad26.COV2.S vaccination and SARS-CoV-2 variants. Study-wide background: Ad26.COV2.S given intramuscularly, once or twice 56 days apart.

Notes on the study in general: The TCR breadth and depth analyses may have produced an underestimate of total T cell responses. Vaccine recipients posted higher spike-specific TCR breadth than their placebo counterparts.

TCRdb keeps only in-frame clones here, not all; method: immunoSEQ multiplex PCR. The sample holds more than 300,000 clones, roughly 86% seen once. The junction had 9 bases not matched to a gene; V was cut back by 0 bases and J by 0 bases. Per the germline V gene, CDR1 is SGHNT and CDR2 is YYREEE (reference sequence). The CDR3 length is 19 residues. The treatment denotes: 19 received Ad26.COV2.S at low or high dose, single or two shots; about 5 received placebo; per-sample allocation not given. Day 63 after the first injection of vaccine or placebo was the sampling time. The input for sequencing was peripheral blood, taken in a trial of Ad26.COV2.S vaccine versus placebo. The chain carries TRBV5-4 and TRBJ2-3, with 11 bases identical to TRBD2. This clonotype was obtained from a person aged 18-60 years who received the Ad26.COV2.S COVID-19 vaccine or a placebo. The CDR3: CASSLALLAGGASTDTQYF. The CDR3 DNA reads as TGTGCCAGCAGCTTGGCCTTGCTAGCGGGAGGTGCTAGCACAGATACGCAGTATTTT.